This T cell receptor beta chain was documented in a study of blood T cell repertoires in COVID-19. The overall study: Samples representing acute and convalescent COVID-19 were sourced from the United States, Italy and Spain.

As handled by the study authors: Scientists estimated how many nucleated cells there were by amplifying reference gene primers. Profiled with immunoSEQ multiplex PCR; TCRdb holds only in-frame clones, not every one. V, J and clone size are those of that table, while D and trimming were read from the DNA. Of approximately 67,000 clones in the sample, 85% to 90% are singletons; the top ten hold around 7.9%. The sequenced sample was peripheral blood. The origin of this receptor is a man between 45 and 60 years old with active COVID-19.

As DNA, the CDR3 is TGTGCCAGCAGCCCCCGGGGCCAGCGGGGGGATTCACCCCTCCACTTT. Translated, it gives CASSPRGQRGDSPLHF. The chain combines TRBV21-1 with TRBJ1-6. TRBV21-1 represents a pseudogene. The CDR3 length is 16 residues.